The 13 T cell receptor beta chains in this list originate from one sample, sequenced in a study of OX40 agonist ivuxolimab in advanced cancers. Only in-frame clones appear in the TCRdb table, and some are missing; sequencing was by immunoSEQ multiplex PCR. The repertoire includes 50,000 to 60,000 clones, 70% to 80% of them detected once, and approximately 1.1% sits in the top ten. The sequencing here drew on CD4+ or CD8+ T cells sorted from blood, taken in a trial of the OX40 agonist ivuxolimab. These receptors were taken from an adult with an advanced solid tumor such as melanoma, head and neck, liver or kidney cancer.

On this clone: One end of the junction is discordant with germline, which a read error may explain. This chain joins TRBV11-3 and TRBJ2-7, with no clear D. Germline lookup yields CDR1 SGHNT and CDR2 YENEEA. The CDR3 spans 12 residues. The CDR3, as DNA: TGTGCCAGCAGCTTAGAATATAGCTCCCCATGCTTC. This translates into CASSLEYSSPCF. The complete variable domain, with remaining parts taken from reference TRBV11-3 and TRBJ2-7, reads EAGVVQSPRYKIIEKKQPVAFWCNPISGHNTLYWYLQNLGQGPELLIRYENEEAVDDSQLPKDRFSAERLKGVDSTLKIQPAELGDSAVYLCASSLEYSSPCFGPGTRLTVT.

This clone was seen more than once but under ten times. V and J are TRBV30 and TRBJ1-2; D is uncertain. CDR1 and CDR2 from the germline V gene are GTSNPN and SVGIG (reference sequence). The CDR3 is 12 residues long. Deletions cut 6 bases from V and 4 bases from J, with 12 bases between. CDR3 in DNA: TGTGCCTGTAACCGAGGACGCTATGGCTACACCTTC. Translated: CACNRGRYGYTF.

The chain couples TRBV28 to TRBJ1-2, with a tentative D call TRBD1 (6 bases). V lost 8 bases to trimming and J lost 1 base, with 11 bases between them. CDR3 length: 13 amino acids. Germline CDR1 reads MDHEN; CDR2 reads SYDVKM. Here the CDR3 reads CASVKGGNYGYTF. CDR3 bases: TGTGCCAGCGTTAAAGGGGGTAACTATGGCTACACCTTC.

This clone has only a few counts. CDR3: CASSYSLFTDTQYF. CDR3 DNA sequence: TGTGCCAGCAGTTATAGCCTTTTCACAGATACGCAGTATTTT. The chain couples TRBV6-5 to TRBJ2-3; D remains unclear. In germline, CDR1 is MNHEY, CDR2 SVGAGI. V lost 3 bases and J lost 2, with 9 bases in between. The CDR3 is made up of 14 amino acids.

This clone was seen a handful of times. Other DNA sequences from this sample encode an identical CDR3 as well. The chain uses TRBV2 and TRBJ2-5, with TRBD2 identical over 7 bases. CDR1 and CDR2 (germline): SNHLY, FYNNEI. Losses at the gene ends were 6 bases for V and 3 bases for J; bases not matched to a gene: 1. This CDR3 region has 12 residues. CDR3 loop: CASRAGEETQYF. The CDR3 region has the DNA TGTGCCAGCAGGGCGGGGGAAGAGACCCAGTACTTC.

This clone was detected a few times. This chain connects TRBV30 to TRBJ1-4, with D tentatively TRBD1 (6 bases). The CDR3 totals 14 residues. Trimming left V 2 bases short and J 7 bases short, with 14 bases between. The germline CDR1 and CDR2 sequences are GTSNPN and SVGIG (reference sequence). This CDR3 reads CAWSRGARSEKLFF. CDR3 sequence (DNA): TGTGCCTGGAGTAGGGGGGCGAGGAGTGAAAAACTGTTTTTT.

The chain has TRBV27 and TRBJ1-6; TRBD1 might be the D (5 bases). Between the trimmed V and J ends, which lost 4 bases and 7 bases, there was a span of 11 bases. Germline lookup yields CDR1 MNHEY and CDR2 SMNVEV (reference sequence). This CDR3 comprises 14 residues. CDR3 nucleotide sequence: TGTGCCAGCAGTTCCAGGGTCGAAAATTCACCCCTCCACTTT. It encodes CASSSRVENSPLHF.

As DNA, the CDR3 is TGTGCCAGCAGCTTGGCGGGGAAGAATAATGAAAAACTGTTTTTT. Protein product: CASSLAGKNNEKLFF. This sequence joins TRBV5-4 and TRBJ1-4; D remains ambiguous. The CDR3 loop spans 15 amino acids. Trimming left V 0 bases short and J 4 bases short, with 10 bases between. The germline CDR1 and CDR2 sequences are SGHNT and YYREEE (reference sequence).

The J gene is TRBJ2-5, the V gene TRBV6-5; D remains unclear. This CDR3 has 14 amino acids. Germline CDR1 MNHEY, CDR2 SVGAGI. Trimming shortened V by 4 bases and J by 2 bases, and 11 bases separated the two germline ends. CDR3 sequence (DNA): TGTGCCAGCAGTTCGCCCCTCACTCAAGAGACCCAGTACTTC. As protein: CASSSPLTQETQYF.

V usage is TRBV21-1 and J usage is TRBJ2-2; TRBD1, as called in the table, went unchecked against the DNA. TRBV21-1 is a listed pseudogene. The CDR3 runs 16 residues. For the CDR3, the DNA is TGTGCCAGCAGCTCGACCGGGACAGGGGACACCGGGGAGCTGTTTTTT. It yields the protein CASSSTGTGDTGELFF.

The rearrangement links TRBV29-1 to TRBJ1-1; the D is unclear. The CDR3 has 12 residues. CDR1 is SQVTM and CDR2 is ANQGSEA in the germline V gene. V lost 7 bases and J lost 0, with 9 bases in between. CDR3 DNA sequence: TGCAGCGCAAATAGGGTGAACACTGAAGCTTTCTTT. Protein product: CSANRVNTEAFF.

The chain links TRBV18 to TRBJ2-3; tentative D call: TRBD1 (6 bases). Germline CDR1 is KGHSH and CDR2 is LQKENI. Trimming removed 4 bases at V and 6 bases at J, with 14 bases between. The CDR3 covers 14 residues. Here the CDR3 DNA reads TGTGCCAGCTCACTCCGGGACAAATCGGATACGCAGTATTTT. It codes for CASSLRDKSDTQYF.

The V gene is TRBV6-1, the J gene TRBJ1-1; D gene uncertain. CDR1 is MNHNS and CDR2 is SASEGT in the germline V gene. This CDR3 is built from 13 residues. Trimming pared 1 base from V and 3 bases from J, leaving 6 bases between. CDR3 DNA sequence: TGTGCCAGCAGTGAAGTTAGTTACACTGAAGCTTTCTTT. Its translation is CASSEVSYTEAFF.